This T cell receptor beta chain emerged from a study of blood T cell repertoires in COVID-19. Study overall: Material from acute and convalescent COVID-19 was sourced from the United States, Italy and Spain. PBMCs, B-cell-depleted T cells, or T cells were the source of the cDNA or gDNA that made up the material.

The CDR3 sequence is 13 residues long. V shed 0 bases and J shed 6 bases, with 8 bases lying between them. The germline V gene has CDR1 LGHNA and CDR2 YSLEER. In the original workflow: The assay estimated nucleated cells by amplifying reference gene primers. The method was immunoSEQ multiplex PCR; TCRdb's version includes in-frame clones alone and lacks a portion of them. V, J and clone size are those of that table, while D and trimming were read from the DNA. The table shows around 220,000 clones, with 88% occurring only once. The sample comprised peripheral blood. The chain uses TRBV4-3 and TRBJ1-2; D gene ambiguous. This TCR was sampled from a woman aged 40 to 50 who had recovered from COVID-19. CDR3 region: CASSQDGLDGYTF. The CDR3 DNA reads as TGCGCCAGCAGCCAAGACGGGTTAGATGGCTACACCTTC.